This TCR beta chain was sequenced for a study of T cell responses to AZD1222 COVID-19 vaccine. Broader study findings: Clonal diversity was possibly underestimated, and the donors were mostly white British, with more females. Without day 14 samples, only post-peak T cell repertoires were studied.

Details on this clone: Its antigen is still unknown.

The CDR3 totals 16 residues. Germline V gives CDR1 SGHDT, CDR2 YYEEEE. V was trimmed by 5 bases and J by 2 bases, leaving 20 bases between them. Only in-frame clones appear in the TCRdb table, and some are missing; sequencing was by immunoSEQ multiplex PCR. This repertoire shows under 150,000 clones, 85% to 95% found once; its top ten account for approximately 5.3%. This specimen consisted of peripheral blood, obtained on day 0 of AZD1222 vaccination. The J gene is TRBJ2-7, the V gene TRBV5-6, with TRBD2 as a possible D gene (5 bases). The TCR originated in an adult in good health. The CDR3 DNA reads TGTGCCAGCAGTCCTCCGGGGTCTCTTAGCCCCTACGAGCAGTACTTC. Encoded protein: CASSPPGSLSPYEQYF.